A single sample gave rise to the 19 T cell receptor beta chains below, sequenced in a study of T cell responses to AZD1222 COVID-19 vaccine (dated by TCRdb to about 2021). The time point label for this specimen denotes: about 28 days (+/-7) after the second vaccine dose. The library was built by means of the immunoSEQ multiplex PCR assay. The clones in this table, taken by TCRdb from immuneACCESS, are in-frame only. Not every clone is retained; where verified, under half of the shortfall comes from an unresolved V gene, and the cause of the rest is unknown. The sample table shows around 130,000 clones, and 91% are seen once. The top ten constitute 1.5% to 2% of the sample. Sequenced material: peripheral blood, taken 28 days after the second AZD1222 dose. These TCRs come from an adult who received the AZD1222 COVID-19 vaccine.

This rearrangement joins TRBV11-2 to TRBJ2-5, with D uncertain. The germline CDR1 and CDR2 sequences are SGHAT and FQNNGV. This CDR3 is built from 14 residues. V was shortened by 5 bases and J by 2 bases, with 12 bases between the two germline ends. As DNA, the CDR3 is TGTGCCAGCAGCCTCGGGCTCATTCAAGAGACCCAGTACTTC. Amino acid sequence: CASSLGLIQETQYF. The whole variable domain, remainder taken from reference TRBV11-2 and TRBJ2-5, is EAGVAQSPRYKIIEKRQSVAFWCNPISGHATLYWYQQILGQGPKLLIQFQNNGVVDDSQLPKDRFSAERLKGVDSTLKIQPAKLEDSAVYLCASSLGLIQETQYFGPGTRLLVL.

The chain carries TRBV6-1 and TRBJ1-3, with D unclear. The CDR3 is made up of 14 amino acids. V was pared by 2 bases and J by 0 bases, with 5 bases between. Per the germline V gene, CDR1 is MNHNS and CDR2 is SASEGT. CDR3 amino acids: CASSEQISGNTIYF. The DNA for the CDR3 is TGTGCCAGCAGTGAACAGATCTCTGGAAACACCATATATTTT.

J is TRBJ2-6 and V is TRBV7-3; TRBD2 might be the D (6 bases). This CDR3 region has 17 residues. Trimming stripped 6 bases from V and 0 bases from J, with 15 bases between. Germline lookup yields CDR1 SGHTA and CDR2 FQGTGA. The CDR3 nucleotides read TGTGCCAGCAGTTCTCGAGGACTAACCTCTGGGGCCAACGTCCTGACTTTC. Protein product: CASSSRGLTSGANVLTF.

The chain joins TRBV6-4 to TRBJ2-3, with 9 nucleotides matching TRBD1. Germline-derived CDR1 and CDR2 are MRHNA and SNTAGT. This CDR3 contains 14 residues. V was clipped by 5 bases and J by 4 bases; unmatched bases: 4. This CDR3 reads CASSNRGRADTQYF. For the CDR3, the DNA is TGTGCCAGCAGTAACAGGGGGCGTGCAGATACGCAGTATTTT.

The V and J genes are TRBV19 and TRBJ1-5, with D unclear. V dropped 5 bases and J dropped 3 bases, with 5 bases sitting between them. Germline CDR1 reads LNHDA; CDR2 reads SQIVND (reference sequence). The CDR3 runs to 12 residues. The CDR3 spells CASSVHNQPQHF. The CDR3 nucleotides read TGTGCCAGTAGTGTACACAATCAGCCCCAGCATTTT.

J is TRBJ1-5 and V is TRBV2, with D perhaps matching TRBD1 (5 bases). CDR1 SNHLY and CDR2 FYNNEI come from the germline V gene. CDR3 size: 15 residues. The germline V and J ends were trimmed by 3 bases and 1 base, with 10 bases remaining between them. CDR3 sequence reads: CASSEWTPSNQPQHF. CDR3 bases: TGTGCCAGCAGTGAGTGGACACCCAGCAATCAGCCCCAGCATTTT.

The rearrangement joins TRBV18 to TRBJ2-1; TRBD2 matches 7 bases. Trimming removed 3 bases from V and 3 bases from J; junction bases left unmatched: 8. Germline loops: CDR1 KGHSH, CDR2 LQKENI. This CDR3 region has 16 residues. DNA for the CDR3: TGTGCCAGCTCACCCATGGGAGCGGGACTCTACAATGAGCAGTTCTTC. Amino acid sequence: CASSPMGAGLYNEQFF.

The V and J genes are TRBV6-1 and TRBJ2-5; TRBD2 agrees at 8 bases. V lost 0 bases and J lost 2; bases outside the gene matches: 14. CDR3 length equals 19 residues. Germline CDR1 MNHNS, CDR2 SASEGT. The CDR3 nucleotides are TGTGCCAGCAGTGAAGCGCTGGCTAGCGGGTTCATCGGGCAAGAGACCCAGTACTTC. This translates into CASSEALASGFIGQETQYF.

The CDR3, as DNA: TGTGCCAGTAGTTCAGACCGGCGGGGAGGAACTGAAGCTTTCTTT. It is translated as CASSSDRRGGTEAFF. The J gene is TRBJ1-1, the V gene TRBV19; D unclear. This CDR3 spans 15 amino acids. V was pared by 5 bases and J by 5 bases, with 18 bases between. Per germline, CDR1 LNHDA and CDR2 SQIVND (reference sequence).

The chain employs TRBV7-6 and TRBJ2-1, with 10 bases that match TRBD1. This CDR3 has 15 residues. J gave up 9 bases and V 2 bases, and 7 bases lay outside the gene matches. Germline CDR1 and CDR2: SGHVS and FNYEAQ. The CDR3 DNA sequence: TGTGCCAGCAGCTTAAGGGGGACAGGGGATGGTGAGCAGTTCTTC. Amino acid sequence: CASSLRGTGDGEQFF.

The CDR3 is CASSLGTGEKLFF. The CDR3 coding sequence is TGCGCCAGCAGCCTTGGGACGGGTGAAAAACTGTTTTTT. The chain joins TRBV10-1 to TRBJ1-4; weak D call: TRBD1 (5 bases). Germline loops: CDR1 WNHNN, CDR2 SYGVQD (reference sequence). Trimming removed 6 bases from V and 7 bases from J, with 12 bases in between. The CDR3 is 13 amino acids.

The rearrangement links TRBV27 to TRBJ2-1; TRBD1 is a possible D gene (6 bases). CDR3 size: 12 residues. Per germline, CDR1 MNHEY and CDR2 SMNVEV (reference sequence). V was shortened by 0 bases and J by 12 bases, with 9 bases between the two germline ends. For the CDR3, the DNA is TGTGCCAGCAGTTTATCCCCCAGGGGGCAGTTCTTC. It codes for CASSLSPRGQFF.

CDR3 region: CASSLVRQETQYF. The CDR3, as DNA: TGTGCCAGCAGCTTAGTGAGGCAAGAGACCCAGTACTTC. The V and J genes are TRBV7-2 and TRBJ2-5; D gene ambiguous. The germline CDR1 and CDR2 sequences are SGHTA and FQGNSA. The CDR3 is 13 amino acids. Trimming removed 1 base at V and 2 bases at J, with 5 bases between.

The table lists this clone with a few counts. V usage is TRBV3-1 (or the pseudogene TRBV3-2) and J usage is TRBJ2-3; a possible D gene is TRBD1 (6 bases). Trimming stripped 0 bases from V and 8 bases from J, with 12 bases between. The CDR3 covers 14 residues. Germline V CDR1 and CDR2: LGHDT, YNNKEL (reference sequence). Here the CDR3 reads CASSQEGLGGTQYF. CDR3 coding DNA: TGTGCCAGCAGCCAAGAGGGCCTAGGGGGTACGCAGTATTTT.

The chain carries TRBV30 and TRBJ1-6, with 8 bases fitting TRBD1. The germline gives CDR1 GTSNPN, CDR2 SVGIG (reference sequence). This CDR3 spans 14 amino acids. Unmatched junction bases numbered 11, after V lost 1 base and J lost 15 bases. Written as DNA, the CDR3 is TGTGCCTGGAGTGATTGGACAGGGAAAGGAGGCCTCCACTTT. This encodes CAWSDWTGKGGLHF.

J is TRBJ2-7 and V is TRBV4-3, with D possibly being TRBD2 (5 bases). The germline V gene encodes CDR1 LGHNA and CDR2 YSLEER. The V end lost 6 bases, the J end lost 11 bases, and 17 bases lay between the germline ends. There are 12 residues in the CDR3. CDR3 DNA sequence: TGCGCCAGCAGTACGATCGAGGGTATGGAGTACGTC. It is translated as CASSTIEGMEYV.

V usage is TRBV5-1 and J usage is TRBJ2-1; D possibly corresponds to TRBD2 (5 bases). The CDR3 spans 11 residues. V was pared by 0 bases and J by 15 bases, with 10 bases between. CDR1 is SGHRS and CDR2 is YFSETQ in the germline V gene. CDR3 nucleotide sequence: TGCGCCAGCAGCTTGGTAGCGCGCTGGTTCTTC. Its translation: CASSLVARWFF.

The chain combines TRBV11-2 with TRBJ2-4; D gene uncertain. The V end was cut by 2 bases, the J end by 7 bases, with 12 bases between. The CDR3 runs 14 residues. Germline-derived CDR1 and CDR2 are SGHAT and FQNNGV. The CDR3 DNA follows: TGTGCCAGCAGCTTATTGTACCGGTCCAACATTCAGTACTTC. Protein sequence: CASSLLYRSNIQYF.

The chain uses TRBV2 and TRBJ1-2; a weak D match, TRBD1 (6 bases). The CDR3 is made up of 12 amino acids. Looked up from germline, CDR1 is SNHLY and CDR2 is FYNNEI. V gave up 8 bases and J gave up 4 bases, with 11 bases separating them. The CDR3 reads CASSQGTYGYTF. The DNA for the CDR3 is TGTGCCAGCTCCCAGGGGACCTATGGCTACACCTTC.